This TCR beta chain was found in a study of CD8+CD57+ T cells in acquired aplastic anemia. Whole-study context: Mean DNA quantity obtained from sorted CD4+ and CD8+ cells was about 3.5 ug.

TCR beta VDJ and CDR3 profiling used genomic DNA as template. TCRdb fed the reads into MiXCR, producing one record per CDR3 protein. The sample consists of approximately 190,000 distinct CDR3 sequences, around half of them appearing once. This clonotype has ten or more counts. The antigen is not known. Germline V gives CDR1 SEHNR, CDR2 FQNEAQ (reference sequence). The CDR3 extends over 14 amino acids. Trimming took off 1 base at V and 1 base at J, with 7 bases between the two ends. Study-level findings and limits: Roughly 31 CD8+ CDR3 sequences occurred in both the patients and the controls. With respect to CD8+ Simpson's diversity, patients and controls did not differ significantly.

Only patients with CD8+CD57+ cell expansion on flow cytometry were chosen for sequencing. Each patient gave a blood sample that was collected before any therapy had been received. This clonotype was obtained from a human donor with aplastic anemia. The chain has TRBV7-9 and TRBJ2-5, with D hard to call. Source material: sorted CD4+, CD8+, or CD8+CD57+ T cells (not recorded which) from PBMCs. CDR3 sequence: CASSLGGSQETQYF. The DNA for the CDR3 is TGTGCCAGCAGCTTAGGGGGATCCCAAGAGACCCAGTACTTC.